Each of the 10 T cell receptor beta chains below was sequenced from the same sample in a study of response to subunit inactivated influenza vaccine. TCRdb processed the RT-PCR reads anew with MiXCR; each CDR3 protein has one entry. The table includes almost 600,000 distinct CDR3 sequences, roughly 15% detected once. The starting material was PBMCs from blood, obtained 11 to 12 days after vaccination. The origin of the receptors is a man between 45 and 60 years old who received an inactivated influenza vaccine.

The DNA for the CDR3 is TGCGCCAGCAGCCCGCGGACAGACACAGATACGCAGTATTTT. Translated, it gives CASSPRTDTDTQYF. V gene TRBV5-1 combines with J gene TRBJ2-3; D is perhaps TRBD1 (6 bases). The germline gives CDR1 SGHRS, CDR2 YFSETQ. V was clipped by 4 bases and J by 2 bases, with 11 bases between them. The CDR3 extends over 14 amino acids.

The CDR3, as DNA: TGTGCCAGCAGCTTAGTAGCTTTAAGCTCCTACGAGCAGTACTTC. It is translated as CASSLVALSSYEQYF. The chain links TRBV7-2 to TRBJ2-7; D not certain. This CDR3 is 15 amino acids long. Trimming stripped 1 base from V and 0 bases from J, with 10 bases between. Per the germline V gene, CDR1 is SGHTA and CDR2 is FQGNSA.

V is TRBV20-1 and J is TRBJ2-5; 7 nucleotides line up with TRBD2. V gave up 0 bases and J gave up 1 base; unmatched junction bases: 2. Germline CDR1 DFQATT, CDR2 SNEGSKA (reference sequence). CDR3 size: 14 residues. The CDR3 region is CSAREAGSQETQYF. The CDR3 region has the DNA TGCAGTGCTAGAGAAGCGGGGAGCCAAGAGACCCAGTACTTC.

V and J are TRBV6-2 or TRBV6-3 and TRBJ2-7, with no clear D. Looked up from germline, CDR1 is MNHEY and CDR2 is SVGEGT. The CDR3 totals 13 residues. The V end lost 2 bases, the J end lost 2 bases, and 7 bases lay between the germline ends. CDR3 sequence: CASSYQIAYEQYF. CDR3 DNA sequence: TGTGCCAGCAGTTACCAGATTGCCTACGAGCAGTACTTC.

Only a few counts were recorded for this clonotype. The chain joins TRBV7-3 to TRBJ2-3, with 16 bases identical to TRBD2. Germline lookup yields CDR1 SGHTA and CDR2 FQGTGA. CDR3 size: 19 residues. Unmatched junction bases numbered 6, after V lost 1 base and J lost 2 bases. CDR3 residues: CASSLIGTSGREVTDTQYF. In nucleotides, the CDR3 is TGTGCCAGCAGCTTAATTGGGACTAGCGGGAGGGAAGTCACAGATACGCAGTATTTT. Filled out from reference TRBV7-3 and TRBJ2-3, the complete variable domain reads GAGVSQTPSNKVTEKGKYVELRCDPISGHTALYWYRQSLGQGPEFLIYFQGTGAADDSGLPNDRFFAVRPEGSVSTLKIQRTERGDSAVYLCASSLIGTSGREVTDTQYFGPGTRLTVL.

This clonotype was observed many times. The chain joins TRBV3-1 to TRBJ1-1; no reliable D call. V was cut by 1 base and J by 5 bases, with 5 bases left in between. CDR3 length: 12 amino acids. The V gene's germline CDR1 is LGHDT and CDR2 YNNKEL (reference sequence). CDR3 in amino acids: CASSQVGTEAFF. Written as DNA, the CDR3 is TGTGCCAGCAGCCAAGTTGGTACTGAAGCTTTCTTT.

The rearrangement joins TRBV11-2 to TRBJ2-4; the D is unclear. V gave up 6 bases and J gave up 0 bases, with 9 bases separating them. The CDR3 consists of 14 residues. CDR1 is SGHAT, CDR2 FQNNGV, per germline. CDR3 coding DNA: TGTGCCAGCAGTGCAGACCTAGCCAAAAACATTCAGTACTTC. The encoded protein is CASSADLAKNIQYF.

For this clonotype: A read error may account for a junction end that differs from germline. Here the CDR3 DNA reads TGTGCCAGCGCACGACAATCAGGGATTGAGCACTTCTTC. This sequence encodes CASARQSGIEHFF. This chain joins TRBV12-3 or TRBV12-4 and TRBJ2-1, with TRBD1 as a possible D gene (5 bases). The CDR3 length is 13 residues.

V and J are TRBV6-1 and TRBJ2-1; no clear D. Germline V gene lookup returns CDR1 MNHNS and CDR2 SASEGT. CDR3 length: 14 amino acids. V was trimmed by 7 bases and J by 8 bases, leaving 18 bases between them. The CDR3 sequence: CASTTPGLTDEQFF. CDR3 sequence (DNA): TGTGCCAGCACCACCCCCGGTCTGACGGATGAGCAGTTCTTC.

V usage is TRBV7-8 and J usage is TRBJ1-1; D gene uncertain. Per the germline V gene, CDR1 is SGHVS and CDR2 is FQNEAQ. The CDR3 consists of 14 residues. With 5 bases removed from V and 1 base from J, the gap between germline ends came to 11 bases. CDR3 bases: TGTGCCAGCAGCACCCGACGGCAGAACACTGAAGCTTTCTTT. Translated: CASSTRRQNTEAFF.